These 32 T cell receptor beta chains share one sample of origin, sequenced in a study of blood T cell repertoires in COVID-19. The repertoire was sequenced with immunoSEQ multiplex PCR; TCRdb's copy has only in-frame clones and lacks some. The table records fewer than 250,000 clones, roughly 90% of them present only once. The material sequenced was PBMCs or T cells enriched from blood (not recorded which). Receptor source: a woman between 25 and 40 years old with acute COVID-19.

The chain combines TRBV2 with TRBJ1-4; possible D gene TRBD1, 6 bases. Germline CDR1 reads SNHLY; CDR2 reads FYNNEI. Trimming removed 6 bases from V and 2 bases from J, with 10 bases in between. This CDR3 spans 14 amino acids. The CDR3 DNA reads TGTGCCAGCAGAATAGACAGGACTAATGAAAAACTGTTTTTT. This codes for CASRIDRTNEKLFF.

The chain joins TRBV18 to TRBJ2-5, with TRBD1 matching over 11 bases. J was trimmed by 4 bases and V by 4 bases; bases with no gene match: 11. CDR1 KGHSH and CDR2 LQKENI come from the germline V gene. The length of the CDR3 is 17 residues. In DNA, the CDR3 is TGTGCCAGCTCACTACTAATCCCGGGACAGGGGGGAGAGACCCAGTACTTC. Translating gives CASSLLIPGQGGETQYF.

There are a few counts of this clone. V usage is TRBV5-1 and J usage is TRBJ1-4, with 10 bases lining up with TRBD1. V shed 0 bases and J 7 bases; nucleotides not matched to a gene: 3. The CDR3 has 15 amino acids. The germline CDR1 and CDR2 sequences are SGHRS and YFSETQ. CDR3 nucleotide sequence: TGCGCCAGCAGCTTGGTGGGGACAGGGGTTGAAAAACTGTTTTTT. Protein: CASSLVGTGVEKLFF.

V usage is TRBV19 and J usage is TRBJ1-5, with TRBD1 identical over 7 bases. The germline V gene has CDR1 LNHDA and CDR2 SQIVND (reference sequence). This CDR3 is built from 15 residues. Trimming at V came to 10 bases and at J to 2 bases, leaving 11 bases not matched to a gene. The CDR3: CATRTGQGGNQPQHF. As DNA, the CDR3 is TGTGCCACGAGGACAGGCCAAGGAGGCAATCAGCCCCAGCATTTT.

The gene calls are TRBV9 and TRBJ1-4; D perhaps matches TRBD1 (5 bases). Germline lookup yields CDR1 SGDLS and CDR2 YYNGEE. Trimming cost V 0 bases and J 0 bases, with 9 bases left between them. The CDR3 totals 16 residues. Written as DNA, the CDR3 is TGTGCCAGCAGCGTAGGGGGACTAGCAACTAATGAAAAACTGTTTTTT. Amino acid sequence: CASSVGGLATNEKLFF.

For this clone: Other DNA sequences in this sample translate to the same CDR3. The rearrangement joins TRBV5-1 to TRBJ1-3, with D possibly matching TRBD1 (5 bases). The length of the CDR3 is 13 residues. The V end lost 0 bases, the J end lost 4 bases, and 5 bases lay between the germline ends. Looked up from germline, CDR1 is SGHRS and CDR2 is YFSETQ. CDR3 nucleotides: TGCGCCAGCAGCTTGGGACAGGGAAACACCATATATTTT. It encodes CASSLGQGNTIYF.

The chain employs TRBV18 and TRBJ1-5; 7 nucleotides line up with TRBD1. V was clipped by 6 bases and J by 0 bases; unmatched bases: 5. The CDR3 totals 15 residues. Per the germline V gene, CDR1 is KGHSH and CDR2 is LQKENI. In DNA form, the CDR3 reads TGTGCCAGCTCCCTCGACAGGGCTAGCAATCAGCCCCAGCATTTT. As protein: CASSLDRASNQPQHF.

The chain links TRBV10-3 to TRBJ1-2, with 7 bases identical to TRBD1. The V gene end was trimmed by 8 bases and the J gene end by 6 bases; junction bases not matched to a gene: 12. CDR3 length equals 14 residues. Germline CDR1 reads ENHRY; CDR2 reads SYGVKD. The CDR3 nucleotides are TGTGCCATCCTTGGTCAACAGGGGTTAGATGGCTACACCTTC. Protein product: CAILGQQGLDGYTF.

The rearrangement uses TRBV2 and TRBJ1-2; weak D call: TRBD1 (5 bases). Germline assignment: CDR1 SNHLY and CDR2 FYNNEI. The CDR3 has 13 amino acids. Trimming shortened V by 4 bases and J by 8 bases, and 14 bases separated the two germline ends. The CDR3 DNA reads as TGTGCCAGCAGTGGGGGCGAAGGATACGGCTACACCTTC. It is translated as CASSGGEGYGYTF.

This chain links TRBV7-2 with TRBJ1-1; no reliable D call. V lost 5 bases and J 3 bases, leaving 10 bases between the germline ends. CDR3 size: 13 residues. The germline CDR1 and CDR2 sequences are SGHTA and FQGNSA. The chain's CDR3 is CASSLGRYTEAFF. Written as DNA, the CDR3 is TGTGCCAGCAGCCTTGGGAGGTACACTGAAGCTTTCTTT.

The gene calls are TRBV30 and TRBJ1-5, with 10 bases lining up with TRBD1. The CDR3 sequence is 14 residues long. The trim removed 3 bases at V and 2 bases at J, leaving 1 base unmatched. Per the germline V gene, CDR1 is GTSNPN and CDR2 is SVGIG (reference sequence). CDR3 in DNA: TGTGCCTGGAGGGGGACAGGGGGCAATCAGCCCCAGCATTTT. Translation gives CAWRGTGGNQPQHF.

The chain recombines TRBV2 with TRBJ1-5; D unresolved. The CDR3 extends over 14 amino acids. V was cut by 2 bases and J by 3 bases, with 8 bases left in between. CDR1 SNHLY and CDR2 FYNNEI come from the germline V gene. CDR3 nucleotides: TGTGCCAGCAGTGAATCGGAGTTCAATCAGCCCCAGCATTTT. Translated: CASSESEFNQPQHF.

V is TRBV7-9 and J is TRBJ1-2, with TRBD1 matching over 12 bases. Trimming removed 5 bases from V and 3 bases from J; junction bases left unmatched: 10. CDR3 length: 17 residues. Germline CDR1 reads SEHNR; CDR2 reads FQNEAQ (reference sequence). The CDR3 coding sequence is TGTGCCAGCAGCCCCTGGGGGGGACAGGGGGCGGACTATGGCTACACCTTC. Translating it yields CASSPWGGQGADYGYTF. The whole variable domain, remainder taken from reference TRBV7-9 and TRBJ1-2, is DTGVSQNPRHKITKRGQNVTFRCDPISEHNRLYWYRQTLGQGPEFLTYFQNEAQLEKSRLLSDRFSAERPKGSFSTLEIQRTEQGDSAMYLCASSPWGGQGADYGYTFGSGTRLTVV.

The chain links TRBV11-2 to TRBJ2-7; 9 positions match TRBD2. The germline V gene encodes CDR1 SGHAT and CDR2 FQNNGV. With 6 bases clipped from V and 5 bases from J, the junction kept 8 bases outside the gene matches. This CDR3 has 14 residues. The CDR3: CASRAGTSNDEQYF. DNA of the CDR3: TGTGCCAGCAGGGCCGGGACTAGCAACGACGAGCAGTACTTC.

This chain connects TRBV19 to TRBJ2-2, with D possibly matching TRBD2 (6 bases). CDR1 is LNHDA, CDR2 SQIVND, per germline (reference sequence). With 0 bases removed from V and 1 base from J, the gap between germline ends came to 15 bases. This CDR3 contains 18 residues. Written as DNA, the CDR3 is TGTGCCAGTAGTATAGAAACGGACGGGACTCTGAACACCGGGGAGCTGTTTTTT. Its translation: CASSIETDGTLNTGELFF.

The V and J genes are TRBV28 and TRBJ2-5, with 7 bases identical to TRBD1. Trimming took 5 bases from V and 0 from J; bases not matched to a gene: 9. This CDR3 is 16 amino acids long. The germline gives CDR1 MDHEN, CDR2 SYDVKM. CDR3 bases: TGTGCCAGCAGTCCGCTTAGGGACAGTTACCAAGAGACCCAGTACTTC. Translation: CASSPLRDSYQETQYF.

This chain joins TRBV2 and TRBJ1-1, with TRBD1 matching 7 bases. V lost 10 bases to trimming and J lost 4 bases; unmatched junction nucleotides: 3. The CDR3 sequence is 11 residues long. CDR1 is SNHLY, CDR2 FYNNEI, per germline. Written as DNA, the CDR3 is TGTGCCATTAACAGGGGCACTGAAGCTTTCTTT. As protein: CAINRGTEAFF.

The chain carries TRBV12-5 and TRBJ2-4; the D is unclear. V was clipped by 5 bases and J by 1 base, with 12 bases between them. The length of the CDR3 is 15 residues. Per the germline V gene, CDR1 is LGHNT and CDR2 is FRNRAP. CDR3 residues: CASGRPEWAKNIQYF. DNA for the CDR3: TGTGCTAGTGGTCGTCCGGAGTGGGCCAAAAACATTCAGTACTTC.

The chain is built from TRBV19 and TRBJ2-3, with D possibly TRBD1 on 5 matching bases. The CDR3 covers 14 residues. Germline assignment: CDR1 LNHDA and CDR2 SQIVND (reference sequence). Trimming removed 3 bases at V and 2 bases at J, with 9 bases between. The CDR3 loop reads CASSMMGHTDTQYF. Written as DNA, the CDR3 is TGTGCCAGTAGTATGATGGGGCACACAGATACGCAGTATTTT.

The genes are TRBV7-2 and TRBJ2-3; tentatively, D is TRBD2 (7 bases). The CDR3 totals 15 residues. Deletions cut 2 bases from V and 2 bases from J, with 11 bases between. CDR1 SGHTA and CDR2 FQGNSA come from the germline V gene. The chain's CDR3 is CASSLRGGSTDTQYF. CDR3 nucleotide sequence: TGTGCCAGCAGCTTAAGGGGGGGCTCCACAGATACGCAGTATTTT.

DNA for the CDR3: TGTGCCCAGAGGACGGGGACAGGGAACACTGAAGCTTTCTTT. The encoded protein is CAQRTGTGNTEAFF. The J gene is TRBJ1-1, the V gene TRBV30, with TRBD1 matching 8 bases. The CDR3 is 14 amino acids. Germline trimming cut 8 bases from V and 1 base from J; bases unmatched to any gene: 9. CDR1 GTSNPN and CDR2 SVGIG come from the germline V gene (reference sequence).

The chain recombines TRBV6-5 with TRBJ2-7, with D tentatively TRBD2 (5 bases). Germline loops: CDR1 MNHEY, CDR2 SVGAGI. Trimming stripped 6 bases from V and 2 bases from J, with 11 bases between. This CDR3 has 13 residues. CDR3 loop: CASSAQEAYEQYF. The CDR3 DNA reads TGTGCCAGCAGCGCTCAGGAGGCCTACGAGCAGTACTTC.

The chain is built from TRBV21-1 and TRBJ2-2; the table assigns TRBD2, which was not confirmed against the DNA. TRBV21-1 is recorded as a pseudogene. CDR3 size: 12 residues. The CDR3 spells CASSNDTGELFF. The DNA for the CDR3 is TGTGCCAGCAGCAACGACACCGGGGAGCTGTTTTTT.

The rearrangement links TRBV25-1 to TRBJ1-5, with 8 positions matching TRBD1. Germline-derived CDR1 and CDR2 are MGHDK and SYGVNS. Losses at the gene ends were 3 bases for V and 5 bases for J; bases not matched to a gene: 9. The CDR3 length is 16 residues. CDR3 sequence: CASSDTRQGYYQPQHF. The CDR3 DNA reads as TGTGCCAGCAGTGACACTAGACAGGGGTACTATCAGCCCCAGCATTTT.

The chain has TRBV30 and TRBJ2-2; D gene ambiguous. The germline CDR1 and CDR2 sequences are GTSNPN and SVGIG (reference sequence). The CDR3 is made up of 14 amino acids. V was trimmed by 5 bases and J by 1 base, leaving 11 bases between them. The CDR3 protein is CAWSRDMNTGELFF. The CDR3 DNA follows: TGTGCCTGGTCGAGAGATATGAACACCGGGGAGCTGTTTTTT.

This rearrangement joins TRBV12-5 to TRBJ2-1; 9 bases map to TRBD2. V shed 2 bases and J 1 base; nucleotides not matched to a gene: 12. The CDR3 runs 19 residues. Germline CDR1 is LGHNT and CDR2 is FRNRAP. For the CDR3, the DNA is TGTGCTAGTGGTTTGTTTCCGCGGGGGGGCCGAGGTTCCTACAATGAGCAGTTCTTC. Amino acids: CASGLFPRGGRGSYNEQFF.

DNA of the CDR3: TGTGCCAGCAGCCAAGGGGGGGAGCCCCAGCATTTT. Translation gives CASSQGGEPQHF. J is TRBJ1-5 and V is TRBV14, with D possibly TRBD1 on 5 matching bases. V lost 1 base to trimming and J lost 8 bases, with 6 bases between them. CDR1 and CDR2 (germline): SGHDN, FVKESK. This CDR3 comprises 12 residues.

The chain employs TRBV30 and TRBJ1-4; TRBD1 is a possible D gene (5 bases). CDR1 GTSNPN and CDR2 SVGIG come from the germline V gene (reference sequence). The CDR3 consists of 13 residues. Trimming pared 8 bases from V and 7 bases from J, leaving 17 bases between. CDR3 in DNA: TGTGCCCATAGGGGTGTACGCGGTGAAAAACTGTTTTTT. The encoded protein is CAHRGVRGEKLFF.

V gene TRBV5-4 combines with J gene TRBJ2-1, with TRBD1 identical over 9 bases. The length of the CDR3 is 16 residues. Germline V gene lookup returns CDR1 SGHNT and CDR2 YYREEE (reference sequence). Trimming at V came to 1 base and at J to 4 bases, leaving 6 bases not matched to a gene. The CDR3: CASSLHRGRPYNEQFF. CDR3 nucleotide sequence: TGTGCCAGCAGCTTGCACAGGGGGCGCCCGTACAATGAGCAGTTCTTC.

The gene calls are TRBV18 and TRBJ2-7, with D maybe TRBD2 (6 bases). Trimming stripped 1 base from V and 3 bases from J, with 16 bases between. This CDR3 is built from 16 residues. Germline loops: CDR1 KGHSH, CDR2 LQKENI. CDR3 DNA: TGTGCCAGCTCACCACTTGGAGGGCCCCAGAGCTACGAGCAGTACTTC. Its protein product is CASSPLGGPQSYEQYF. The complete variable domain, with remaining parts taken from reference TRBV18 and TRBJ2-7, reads NAGVMQNPRHLVRRRGQEARLRCSPMKGHSHVYWYRQLPEEGLKFMVYLQKENIIDESGMPKERFSAEFPKEGPSILRIQQVVRGDSAAYFCASSPLGGPQSYEQYFGPGTRLTVT.

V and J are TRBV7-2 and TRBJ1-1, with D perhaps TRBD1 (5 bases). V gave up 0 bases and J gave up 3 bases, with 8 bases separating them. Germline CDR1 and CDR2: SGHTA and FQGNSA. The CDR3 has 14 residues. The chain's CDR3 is CASSLAGLYTEAFF. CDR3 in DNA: TGTGCCAGCAGCTTAGCGGGGCTATACACTGAAGCTTTCTTT.

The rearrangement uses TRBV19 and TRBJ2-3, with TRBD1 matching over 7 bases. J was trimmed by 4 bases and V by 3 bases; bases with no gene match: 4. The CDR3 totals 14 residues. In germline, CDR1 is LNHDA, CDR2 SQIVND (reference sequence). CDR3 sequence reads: CASSIWGQSDTQYF. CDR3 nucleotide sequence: TGTGCCAGTAGTATCTGGGGACAGTCAGATACGCAGTATTTT.